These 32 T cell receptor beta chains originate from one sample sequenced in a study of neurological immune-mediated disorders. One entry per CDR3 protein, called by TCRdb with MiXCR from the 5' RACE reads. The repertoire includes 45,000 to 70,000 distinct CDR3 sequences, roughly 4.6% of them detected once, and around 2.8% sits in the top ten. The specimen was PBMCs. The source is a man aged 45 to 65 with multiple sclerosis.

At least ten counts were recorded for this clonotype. CDR3 residues: CASRTRQGPYEQYF. The CDR3 coding sequence is TGTGCCAGCAGAACAAGACAGGGCCCCTACGAGCAGTACTTC. The rearrangement links TRBV2 to TRBJ2-7, with 7 bases fitting TRBD1. The ends lost 6 bases at V and 2 bases at J; junction bases unmatched: 7. There are 14 residues in the CDR3. CDR1 and CDR2 from the germline V gene are SNHLY and FYNNEI.

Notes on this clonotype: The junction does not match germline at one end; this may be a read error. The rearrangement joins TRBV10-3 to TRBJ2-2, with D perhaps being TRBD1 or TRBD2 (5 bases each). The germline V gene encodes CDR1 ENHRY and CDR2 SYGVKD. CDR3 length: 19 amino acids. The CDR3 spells CAIRAPGPGPWANTVELFF. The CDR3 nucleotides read TGTGCCATCAGGGCCCCGGGGCCAGGGCCATGGGCTAACACCGTGGAGCTGTTTTTT.

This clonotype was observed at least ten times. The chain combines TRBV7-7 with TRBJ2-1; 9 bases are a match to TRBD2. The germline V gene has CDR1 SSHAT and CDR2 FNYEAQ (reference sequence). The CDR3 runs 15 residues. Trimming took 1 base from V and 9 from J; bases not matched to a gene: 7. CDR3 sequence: CASSLGVAGEFEQFF. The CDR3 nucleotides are TGTGCCAGCAGCTTAGGAGTAGCGGGAGAGTTTGAGCAGTTCTTC.

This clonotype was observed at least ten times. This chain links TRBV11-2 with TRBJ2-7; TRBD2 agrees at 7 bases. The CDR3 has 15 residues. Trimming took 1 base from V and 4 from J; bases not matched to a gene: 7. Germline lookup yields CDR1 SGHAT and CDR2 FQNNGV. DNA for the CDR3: TGTGCCAGCAGCTTAGGCCTCGGGGGAGGGTACGAGCAGTACTTC. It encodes CASSLGLGGGYEQYF.

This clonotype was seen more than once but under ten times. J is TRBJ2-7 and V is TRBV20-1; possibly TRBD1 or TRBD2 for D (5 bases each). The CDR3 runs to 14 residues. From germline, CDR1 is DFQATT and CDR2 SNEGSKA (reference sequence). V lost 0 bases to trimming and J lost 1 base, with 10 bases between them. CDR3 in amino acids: CSARDPGPSYEQYF. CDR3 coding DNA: TGCAGTGCTAGAGATCCGGGACCTTCCTACGAGCAGTACTTC.

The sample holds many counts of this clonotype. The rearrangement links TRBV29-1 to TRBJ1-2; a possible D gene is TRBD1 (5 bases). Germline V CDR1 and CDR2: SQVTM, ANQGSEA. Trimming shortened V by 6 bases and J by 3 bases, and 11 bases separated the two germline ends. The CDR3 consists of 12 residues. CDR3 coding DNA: TGCAGCGTATCCGAGACAGACTATGGCTACACCTTC. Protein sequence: CSVSETDYGYTF.

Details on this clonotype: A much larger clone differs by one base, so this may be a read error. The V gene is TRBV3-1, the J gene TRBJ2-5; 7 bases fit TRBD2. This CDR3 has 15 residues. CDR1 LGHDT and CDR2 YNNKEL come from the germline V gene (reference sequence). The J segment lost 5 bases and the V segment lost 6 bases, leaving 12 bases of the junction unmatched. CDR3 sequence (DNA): TGTGCCAGCAGTAAATGGACTAGAGGGGAGGAGACCCAGTACTTC. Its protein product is CASSKWTRGEETQYF.

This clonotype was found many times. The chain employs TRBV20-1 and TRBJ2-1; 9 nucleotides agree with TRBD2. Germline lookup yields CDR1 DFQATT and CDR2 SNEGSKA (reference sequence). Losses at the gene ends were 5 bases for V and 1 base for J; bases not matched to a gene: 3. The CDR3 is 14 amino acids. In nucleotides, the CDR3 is TGCAGTGCTTTAGCGGGAGCATCCTACAATGAGCAGTTCTTC. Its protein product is CSALAGASYNEQFF.

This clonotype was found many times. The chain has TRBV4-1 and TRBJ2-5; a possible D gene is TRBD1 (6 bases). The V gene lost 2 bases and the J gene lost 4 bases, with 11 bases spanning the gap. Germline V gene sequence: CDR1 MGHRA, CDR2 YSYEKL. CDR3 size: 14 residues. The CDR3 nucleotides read TGCGCCAGCAGCCAAAGGGGGATCGGAGAGACCCAGTACTTC. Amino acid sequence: CASSQRGIGETQYF.

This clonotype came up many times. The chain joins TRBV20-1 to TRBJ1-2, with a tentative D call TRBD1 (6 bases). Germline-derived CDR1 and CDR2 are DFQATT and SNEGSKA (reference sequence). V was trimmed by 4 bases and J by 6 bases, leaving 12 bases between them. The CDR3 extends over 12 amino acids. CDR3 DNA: TGCAGTGCTATGGTCAGGGGCCATGGCTACACCTTC. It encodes CSAMVRGHGYTF.

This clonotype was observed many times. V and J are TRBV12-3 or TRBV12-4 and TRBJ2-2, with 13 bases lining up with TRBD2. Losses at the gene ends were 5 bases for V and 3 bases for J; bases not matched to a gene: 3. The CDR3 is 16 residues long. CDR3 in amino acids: CASSRTSGGDTGELFF. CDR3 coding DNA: TGTGCCAGCAGTCGGACTAGCGGGGGCGACACCGGGGAGCTGTTTTTT.

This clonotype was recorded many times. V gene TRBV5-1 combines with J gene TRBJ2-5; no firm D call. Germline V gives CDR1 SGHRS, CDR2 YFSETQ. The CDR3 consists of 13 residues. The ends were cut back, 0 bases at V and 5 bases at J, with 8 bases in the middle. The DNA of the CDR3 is TGCGCCAGCAGCTTGGCTTTAGAGGAGACCCAGTACTTC. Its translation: CASSLALEETQYF.

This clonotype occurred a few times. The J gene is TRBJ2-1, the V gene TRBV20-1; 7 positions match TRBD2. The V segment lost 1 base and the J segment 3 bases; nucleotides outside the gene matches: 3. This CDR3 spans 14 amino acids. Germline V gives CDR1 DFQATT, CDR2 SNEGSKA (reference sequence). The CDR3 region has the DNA TGCAGTGCTAGAGGCAGGACTAGCTACAATGAGCAGTTCTTC. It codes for CSARGRTSYNEQFF.

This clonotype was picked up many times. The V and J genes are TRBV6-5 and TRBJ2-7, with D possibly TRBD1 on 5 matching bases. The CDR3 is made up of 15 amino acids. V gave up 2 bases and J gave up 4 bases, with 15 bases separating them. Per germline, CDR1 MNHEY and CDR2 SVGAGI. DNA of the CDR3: TGTGCCAGCAGTTACACACGGACAAGGCAGTACGAGCAGTACTTC. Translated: CASSYTRTRQYEQYF.

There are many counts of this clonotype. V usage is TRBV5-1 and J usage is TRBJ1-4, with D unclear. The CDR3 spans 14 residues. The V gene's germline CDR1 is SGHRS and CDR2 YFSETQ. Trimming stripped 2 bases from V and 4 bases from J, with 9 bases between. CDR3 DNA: TGCGCCAGCAGCTTACAGAACGTTAATGAAAAACTGTTTTTT. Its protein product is CASSLQNVNEKLFF.

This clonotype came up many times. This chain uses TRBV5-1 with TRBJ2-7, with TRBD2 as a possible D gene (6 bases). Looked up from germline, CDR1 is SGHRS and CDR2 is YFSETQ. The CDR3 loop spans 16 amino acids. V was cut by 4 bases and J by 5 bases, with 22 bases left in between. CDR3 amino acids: CASSPTGDPKMHEQYF. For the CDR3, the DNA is TGCGCCAGCAGCCCGACGGGGGACCCAAAAATGCACGAGCAGTACTTC.

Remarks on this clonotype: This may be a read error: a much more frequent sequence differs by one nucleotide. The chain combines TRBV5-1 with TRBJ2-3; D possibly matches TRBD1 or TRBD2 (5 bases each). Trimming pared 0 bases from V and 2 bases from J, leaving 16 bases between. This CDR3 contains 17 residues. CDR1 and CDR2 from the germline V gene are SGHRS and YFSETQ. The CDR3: CASSLAGTHLTTDTQYF. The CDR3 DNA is TGCGCCAGCAGCTTGGCCGGGACCCACCTAACCACAGATACGCAGTATTTT.

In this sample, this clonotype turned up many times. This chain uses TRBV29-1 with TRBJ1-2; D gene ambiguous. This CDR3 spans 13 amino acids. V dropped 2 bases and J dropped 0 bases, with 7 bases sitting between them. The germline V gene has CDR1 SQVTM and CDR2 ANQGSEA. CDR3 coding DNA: TGCAGCGTTGAAACTGGGGCTAACTATGGCTACACCTTC. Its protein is CSVETGANYGYTF.

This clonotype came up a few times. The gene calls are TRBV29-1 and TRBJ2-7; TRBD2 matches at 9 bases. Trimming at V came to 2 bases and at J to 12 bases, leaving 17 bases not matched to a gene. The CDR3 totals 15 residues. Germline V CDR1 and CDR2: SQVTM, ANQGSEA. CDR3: CSVEMEGELAGMVYF. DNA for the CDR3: TGCAGCGTTGAAATGGAGGGAGAACTAGCGGGCATGGTGTACTTC.

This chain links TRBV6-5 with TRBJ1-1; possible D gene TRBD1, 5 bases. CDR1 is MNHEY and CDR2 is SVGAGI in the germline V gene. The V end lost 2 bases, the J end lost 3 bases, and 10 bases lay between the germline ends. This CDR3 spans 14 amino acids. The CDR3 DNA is TGTGCCAGCAGTTACGAGGGGCCGGACACTGAAGCTTTCTTT. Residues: CASSYEGPDTEAFF.

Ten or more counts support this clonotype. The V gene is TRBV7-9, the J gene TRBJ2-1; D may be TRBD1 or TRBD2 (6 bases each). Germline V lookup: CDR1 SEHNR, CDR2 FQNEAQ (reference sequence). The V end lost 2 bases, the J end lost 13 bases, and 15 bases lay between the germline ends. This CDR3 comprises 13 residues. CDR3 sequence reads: CASSLFPGGLQFF. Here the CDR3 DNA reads TGTGCCAGCAGCTTATTCCCTGGGGGGCTTCAGTTCTTC. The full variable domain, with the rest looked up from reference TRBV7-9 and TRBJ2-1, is DTGVSQNPRHKITKRGQNVTFRCDPISEHNRLYWYRQTLGQGPEFLTYFQNEAQLEKSRLLSDRFSAERPKGSFSTLEIQRTEQGDSAMYLCASSLFPGGLQFFGPGTRLTVL.

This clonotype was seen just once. CDR3 residues: CASSQVLVDEQFF. The CDR3 nucleotides read TGCGCCAGCAGCCAAGTCCTTGTCGATGAGCAGTTCTTC. The chain links TRBV4-1 to TRBJ2-1; the D is unclear. Trimming took off 1 base at V and 8 bases at J, with 9 bases between the two ends. CDR3 size: 13 residues. Per germline, CDR1 MGHRA and CDR2 YSYEKL.

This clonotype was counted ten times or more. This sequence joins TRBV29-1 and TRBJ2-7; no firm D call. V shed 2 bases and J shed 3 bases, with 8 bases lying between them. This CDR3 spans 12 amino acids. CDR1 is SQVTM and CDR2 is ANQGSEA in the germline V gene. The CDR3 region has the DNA TGCAGCGTTGAACTTACGGACTACGAGCAGTACTTC. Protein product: CSVELTDYEQYF.

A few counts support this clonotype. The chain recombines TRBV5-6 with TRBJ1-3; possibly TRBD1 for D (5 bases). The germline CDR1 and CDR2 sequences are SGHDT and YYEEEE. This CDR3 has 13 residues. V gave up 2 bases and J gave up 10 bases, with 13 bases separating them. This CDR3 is CASSFRDSRTIYF. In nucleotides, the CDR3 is TGTGCCAGCAGCTTTCGCGACAGTAGAACCATATATTTT.

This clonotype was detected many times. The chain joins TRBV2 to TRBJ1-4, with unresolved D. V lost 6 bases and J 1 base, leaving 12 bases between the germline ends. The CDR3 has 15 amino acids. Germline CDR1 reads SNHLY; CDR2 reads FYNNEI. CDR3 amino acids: CASSARTLTNEKLFF. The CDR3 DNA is TGTGCCAGCAGCGCGAGGACGTTAACTAATGAAAAACTGTTTTTT.

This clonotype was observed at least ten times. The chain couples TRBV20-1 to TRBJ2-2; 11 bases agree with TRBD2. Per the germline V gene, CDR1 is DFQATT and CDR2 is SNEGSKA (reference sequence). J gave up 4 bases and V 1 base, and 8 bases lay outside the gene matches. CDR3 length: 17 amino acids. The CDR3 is CSARAFSGGAGTGELFF. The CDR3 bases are TGCAGTGCTAGAGCCTTTAGCGGGGGGGCAGGCACCGGGGAGCTGTTTTTT.

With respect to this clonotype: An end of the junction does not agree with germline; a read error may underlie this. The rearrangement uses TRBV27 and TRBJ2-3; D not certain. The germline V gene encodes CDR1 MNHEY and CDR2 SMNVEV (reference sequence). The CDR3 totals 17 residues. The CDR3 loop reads CASSLLGLEESTDTQYF. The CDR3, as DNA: TGTGCAAGCAGTTTACTCGGGCTAGAAGAAAGCACAGATACGCAGTATTTT.

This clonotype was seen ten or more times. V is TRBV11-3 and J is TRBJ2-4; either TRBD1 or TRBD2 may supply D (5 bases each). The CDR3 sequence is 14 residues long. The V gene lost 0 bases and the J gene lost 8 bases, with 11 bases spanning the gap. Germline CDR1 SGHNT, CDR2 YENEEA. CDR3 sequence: CASSLEGDIDIQYF. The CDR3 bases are TGTGCCAGCAGCTTAGAGGGGGATATCGACATTCAGTACTTC.

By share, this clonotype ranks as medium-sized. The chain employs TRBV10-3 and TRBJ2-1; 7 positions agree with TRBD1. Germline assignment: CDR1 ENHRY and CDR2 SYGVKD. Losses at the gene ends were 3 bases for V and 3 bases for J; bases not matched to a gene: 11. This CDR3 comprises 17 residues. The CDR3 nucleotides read TGTGCCATCAGTGATCCGGACAGGTCCGGACTCTACAATGAGCAGTTCTTC. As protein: CAISDPDRSGLYNEQFF.

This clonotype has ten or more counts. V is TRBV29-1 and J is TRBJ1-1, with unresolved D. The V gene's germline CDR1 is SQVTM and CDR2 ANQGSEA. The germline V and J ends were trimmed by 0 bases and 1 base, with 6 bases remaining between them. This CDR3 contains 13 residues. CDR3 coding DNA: TGCAGCGTTGAAGATATGGGGAACACTGAAGCTTTCTTT. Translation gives CSVEDMGNTEAFF. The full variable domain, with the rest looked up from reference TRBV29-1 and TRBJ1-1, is SAVISQKPSRDICQRGTSLTIQCQVDSQVTMMFWYRQQPGQSLTLIATANQGSEATYESGFVIDKFPISRPNLTFSTLTVSNMSPEDSSIYLCSVEDMGNTEAFFGQGTRLTVV.

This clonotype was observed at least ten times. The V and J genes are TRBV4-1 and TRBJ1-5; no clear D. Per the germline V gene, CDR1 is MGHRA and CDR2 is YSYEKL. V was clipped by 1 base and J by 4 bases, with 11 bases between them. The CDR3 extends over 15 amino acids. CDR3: CASSQVNPTNQPQHF. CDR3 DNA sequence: TGCGCCAGCAGCCAAGTAAACCCTACAAATCAGCCCCAGCATTTT.

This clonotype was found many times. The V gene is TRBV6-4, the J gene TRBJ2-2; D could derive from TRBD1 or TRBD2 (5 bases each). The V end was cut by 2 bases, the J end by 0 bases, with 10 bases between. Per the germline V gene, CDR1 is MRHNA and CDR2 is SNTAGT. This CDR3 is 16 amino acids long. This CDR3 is CASSDGDPANTGELFF. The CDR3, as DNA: TGTGCCAGCAGTGACGGGGACCCGGCGAACACCGGGGAGCTGTTTTTT.